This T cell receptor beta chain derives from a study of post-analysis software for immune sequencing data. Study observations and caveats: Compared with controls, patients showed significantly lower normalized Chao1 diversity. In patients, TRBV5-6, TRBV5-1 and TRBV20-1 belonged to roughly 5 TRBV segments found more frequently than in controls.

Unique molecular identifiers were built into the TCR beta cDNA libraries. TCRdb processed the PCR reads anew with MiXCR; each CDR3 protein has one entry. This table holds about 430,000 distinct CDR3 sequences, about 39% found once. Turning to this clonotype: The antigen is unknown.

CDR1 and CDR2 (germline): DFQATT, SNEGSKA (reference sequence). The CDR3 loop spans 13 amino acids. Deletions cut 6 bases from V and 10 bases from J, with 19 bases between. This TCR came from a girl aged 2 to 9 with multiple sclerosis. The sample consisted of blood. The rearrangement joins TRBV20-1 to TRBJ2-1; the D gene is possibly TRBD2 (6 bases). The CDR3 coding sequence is TGCAGTGCCCCCGGGCTAGCGAGACTCGAGCAGTTCTTC. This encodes CSAPGLARLEQFF.